This T cell receptor (beta chain) was captured in a study of blood T cells in healthy people across ages. Isolated per sample were at least 6 million PBMCs. The CDR3 totals 16 residues. The V end lost 3 bases, the J end lost 2 bases, and 15 bases lay between the germline ends. Germline CDR1 and CDR2: LNHNV and YYDKDF (reference sequence). Together with a sample-barcoded 5' primer, a J-beta primer mix was included in a second PCR lasting about 6 to 12 cycles. A single record per CDR3 protein comes from TCRdb applying MiXCR to the 5' RACE reads. The sample comprises under 2,000,000 distinct CDR3 sequences, 40% to 55% of which are singletons, and 2% to 2.5% rests with the top ten.

The specimen sequenced was blood. This sequence originates from a woman between 40 and 50 years old in good health. V gene TRBV15 combines with J gene TRBJ2-3, with no clear D. CDR3 sequence reads: CATSSRWRLLTDTQYF. CDR3 nucleotide sequence: TGTGCCACCAGCAGTCGTTGGCGCCTTCTCACAGATACGCAGTATTTT.